Below are 15 T cell receptor beta chains sequenced from a single sample in a study of CD8 T cells in ankylosing spondylitis. MiXCR, applied by TCRdb to the 5' RACE reads, yields one record per CDR3 protein. The repertoire holds hundreds of thousands of distinct CDR3 sequences, with 15% to 20% as singletons. Overall study findings and caveats: About 8 highly homologous variants made up a TCR beta motif, and this motif appeared characteristic of ankylosing spondylitis blood.

Antigens for these TCRs are unknown. The specimen sequenced was blood, either unsorted or a sorted T cell fraction (not recorded which). All receptors come from a male donor with ankylosing spondylitis.

The V gene is TRBV18, the J gene TRBJ1-1; D gene unclear. Deletions cut 1 base from V and 8 bases from J, with 11 bases between. Germline assignment: CDR1 KGHSH and CDR2 LQKENI. This CDR3 is 13 amino acids long. This CDR3 is CASSPRLAEEAFF. The DNA of the CDR3 is TGTGCCAGCTCACCACGGTTGGCAGAAGAAGCTTTCTTT.

The V gene is TRBV5-1, the J gene TRBJ1-5; 7 positions match TRBD1. This CDR3 region has 16 residues. Germline-derived CDR1 and CDR2 are SGHRS and YFSETQ. V lost 0 bases, J lost 4 bases, and 7 bases stayed unmatched. The CDR3 nucleotides read TGCGCCAGCAGCTTGGGGGTCGGGACAGCGAATCAGCCCCAGCATTTT. Its protein is CASSLGVGTANQPQHF.

This sequence joins TRBV7-8 and TRBJ1-1; tentatively, D is TRBD1 (6 bases). Germline V gene sequence: CDR1 SGHVS, CDR2 FQNEAQ. V dropped 4 bases and J dropped 3 bases, with 15 bases sitting between them. The CDR3 has 15 residues. In DNA form, the CDR3 reads TGTGCCAGCAGCTCCCCTCCGGGACATTACACTGAAGCTTTCTTT. It translates to CASSSPPGHYTEAFF.

This clonotype has only a few counts. The chain has TRBV14 and TRBJ1-4; D uncertain. Germline V gives CDR1 SGHDN, CDR2 FVKESK. V was clipped by 4 bases and J by 2 bases, with 11 bases between them. This CDR3 has 15 amino acids. CDR3 loop: CASSLNQATNEKLFF. The DNA of the CDR3 is TGTGCCAGCAGCCTTAATCAAGCCACTAATGAAAAACTGTTTTTT.

This clonotype was observed at least ten times. The genes are TRBV5-1 and TRBJ1-1; D unclear. Germline loops: CDR1 SGHRS, CDR2 YFSETQ. With 4 bases removed from V and 1 base from J, the gap between germline ends came to 14 bases. This CDR3 comprises 15 residues. DNA for the CDR3: TGCGCCAGCAGCCCATTAGCGAACCCGAACACTGAAGCTTTCTTT. It yields the protein CASSPLANPNTEAFF.

Only a few counts were recorded for this clonotype. The gene calls are TRBV28 and TRBJ1-4; 7 positions agree with TRBD1. CDR1 is MDHEN, CDR2 SYDVKM, per germline. This CDR3 is 12 amino acids long. The junction had 6 bases not matched to a gene; V was cut back by 6 bases and J by 11 bases. The DNA for the CDR3 is TGTGCCAGCAGCTCGGACAGGCGGAAACTGTTTTTT. Protein: CASSSDRRKLFF. Full variable domain (missing parts from reference TRBV28 and TRBJ1-4): DVKVTQSSRYLVKRTGEKVFLECVQDMDHENMFWYRQDPGLGLRLIYFSYDVKMKEKGDIPEGYSVSREKKERFSLILESASTNQTSMYLCASSSDRRKLFFGSGTQLSVL.

This clonotype was seen more than once but under ten times. The rearrangement uses TRBV24-1 and TRBJ2-3, with TRBD1 identical over 9 bases. This CDR3 comprises 16 residues. The trim removed 4 bases at V and 2 bases at J, leaving 6 bases unmatched. Germline assignment: CDR1 KGHDR and CDR2 SFDVKD. The chain's CDR3 is CATSEWGTGYTDTQYF. The CDR3 nucleotides are TGTGCCACCAGTGAGTGGGGGACAGGGTACACAGATACGCAGTATTTT.

The chain recombines TRBV30 with TRBJ2-1; 9 bases fit TRBD2. The germline gives CDR1 GTSNPN, CDR2 SVGIG (reference sequence). The CDR3 is 14 residues long. CDR3: CAMGTSSLGNEQFF. CDR3 bases: TGTGCGATGGGGACTAGCTCGTTAGGAAATGAGCAGTTCTTC.

The chain has TRBV11-1 and TRBJ2-2, with TRBD1 as a possible D gene (6 bases). From germline, CDR1 is SGHAT and CDR2 FQDESV (reference sequence). The V and J ends lost 8 bases and 6 bases respectively, with 31 bases between them. CDR3 size: 19 residues. This CDR3 is CASDSFRQDPFEKPGELFF. CDR3 coding DNA: TGTGCCAGCGACTCCTTCAGACAGGACCCGTTTGAAAAACCCGGGGAGCTGTTTTTT.

V gene TRBV12-3 or TRBV12-4 combines with J gene TRBJ1-1; no clear D. The CDR3 is made up of 15 amino acids. V lost 5 bases and J 1 base, leaving 14 bases between the germline ends. The CDR3 DNA reads as TGTGCCAGCAGTCCCTCCGGGAAGGCGAACACTGAAGCTTTCTTT. Translation: CASSPSGKANTEAFF.

This clonotype has just a few counts. The chain is built from TRBV5-4 and TRBJ1-1, with D unresolved. V lost 6 bases to trimming and J lost 11 bases, with 26 bases between them. This CDR3 contains 15 residues. CDR1 SGHNT and CDR2 YYREEE come from the germline V gene (reference sequence). CDR3 protein: CASKILRVRTLRAFF. The CDR3 DNA sequence: TGTGCCAGCAAGATCCTCCGGGTTCGCACACTGAGGGCTTTCTTT.

This clonotype was detected ten times or more. The rearrangement uses TRBV7-3 and TRBJ1-5, with D possibly being TRBD1 (5 bases). V lost 3 bases and J 6 bases, leaving 15 bases between the germline ends. The CDR3 spans 15 residues. Germline CDR1 and CDR2: SGHTA and FQGTGA. The CDR3 loop is CASSLGTARSQPQHF. The CDR3 coding sequence is TGTGCCAGCAGCTTGGGGACGGCCCGGAGTCAGCCCCAGCATTTT.

The V call is TRBV19, the J call TRBJ1-2, with 10 bases identical to TRBD1. The trim removed 8 bases at V and 1 base at J, leaving 4 bases unmatched. Germline CDR1 and CDR2: LNHDA and SQIVND (reference sequence). The CDR3 spans 14 residues. This chain's CDR3 is CASATGGRNYGYTF. The CDR3, as DNA: TGTGCCAGTGCGACAGGGGGCCGTAACTATGGCTACACCTTC.

In its sample, this clonotype was seen a few times. Here the CDR3 DNA reads TGTGCCTGGGGGAGGCGGGATCGTGGTGAGCAGTTCTTC. It translates to CAWGRRDRGEQFF. The rearrangement joins TRBV30 to TRBJ2-1; perhaps TRBD2 as D (6 bases). Between the trimmed V and J ends, which lost 5 bases and 9 bases, there was a span of 17 bases. Germline loops: CDR1 GTSNPN, CDR2 SVGIG (reference sequence). CDR3 length: 13 residues.

This clonotype came up a few times. The chain has TRBV4-2 and TRBJ1-1; D ambiguous. V was cut by 1 base and J by 5 bases, with 14 bases left in between. Germline-derived CDR1 and CDR2 are LGHNA and YNFKEQ. This CDR3 spans 15 amino acids. The CDR3 bases are TGTGCCAGCAGCCAAGCCAAGCGGGGAAGGACTGAAGCTTTCTTT. Protein product: CASSQAKRGRTEAFF.